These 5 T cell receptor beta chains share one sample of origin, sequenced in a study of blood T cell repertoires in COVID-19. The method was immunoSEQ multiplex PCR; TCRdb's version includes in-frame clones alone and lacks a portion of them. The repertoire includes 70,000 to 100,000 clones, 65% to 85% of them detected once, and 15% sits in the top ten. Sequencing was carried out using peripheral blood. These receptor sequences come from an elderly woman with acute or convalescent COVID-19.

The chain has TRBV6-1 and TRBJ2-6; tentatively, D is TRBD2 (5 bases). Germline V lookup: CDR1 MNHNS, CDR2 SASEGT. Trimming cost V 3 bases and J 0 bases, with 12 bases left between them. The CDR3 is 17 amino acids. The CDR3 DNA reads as TGTGCCAGCAGTGACCGGGGAAGGGACTCTGGGGCCAACGTCCTGACTTTC. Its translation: CASSDRGRDSGANVLTF.

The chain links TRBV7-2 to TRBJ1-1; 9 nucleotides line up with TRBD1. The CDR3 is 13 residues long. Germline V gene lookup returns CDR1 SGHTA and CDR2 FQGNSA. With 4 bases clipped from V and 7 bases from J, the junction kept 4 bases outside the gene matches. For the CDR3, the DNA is TGTGCCAGCAGCTGGGGACAGGGATTTGAAGCTTTCTTT. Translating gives CASSWGQGFEAFF.

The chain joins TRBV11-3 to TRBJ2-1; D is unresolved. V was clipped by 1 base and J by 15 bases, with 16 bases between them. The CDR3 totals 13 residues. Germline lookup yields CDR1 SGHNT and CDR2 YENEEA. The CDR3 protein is CASSLGGALRPFF. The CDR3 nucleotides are TGTGCCAGCAGCTTAGGAGGAGCCCTAAGGCCGTTCTTC.

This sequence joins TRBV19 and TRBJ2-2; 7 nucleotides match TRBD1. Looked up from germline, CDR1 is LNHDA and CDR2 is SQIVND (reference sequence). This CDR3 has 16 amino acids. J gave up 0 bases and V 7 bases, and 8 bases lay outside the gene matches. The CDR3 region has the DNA TGTGCCAGTAACCTAAACCAGGGGGCGAACACCGGGGAGCTGTTTTTT. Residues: CASNLNQGANTGELFF.

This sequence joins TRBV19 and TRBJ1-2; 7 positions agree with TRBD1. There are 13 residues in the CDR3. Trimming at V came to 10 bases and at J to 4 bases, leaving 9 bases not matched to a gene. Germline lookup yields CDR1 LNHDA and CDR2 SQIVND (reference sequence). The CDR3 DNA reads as TGTGCCACCGGGGGACAGTTTGGCTATGGCTACACCTTC. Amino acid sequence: CATGGQFGYGYTF.